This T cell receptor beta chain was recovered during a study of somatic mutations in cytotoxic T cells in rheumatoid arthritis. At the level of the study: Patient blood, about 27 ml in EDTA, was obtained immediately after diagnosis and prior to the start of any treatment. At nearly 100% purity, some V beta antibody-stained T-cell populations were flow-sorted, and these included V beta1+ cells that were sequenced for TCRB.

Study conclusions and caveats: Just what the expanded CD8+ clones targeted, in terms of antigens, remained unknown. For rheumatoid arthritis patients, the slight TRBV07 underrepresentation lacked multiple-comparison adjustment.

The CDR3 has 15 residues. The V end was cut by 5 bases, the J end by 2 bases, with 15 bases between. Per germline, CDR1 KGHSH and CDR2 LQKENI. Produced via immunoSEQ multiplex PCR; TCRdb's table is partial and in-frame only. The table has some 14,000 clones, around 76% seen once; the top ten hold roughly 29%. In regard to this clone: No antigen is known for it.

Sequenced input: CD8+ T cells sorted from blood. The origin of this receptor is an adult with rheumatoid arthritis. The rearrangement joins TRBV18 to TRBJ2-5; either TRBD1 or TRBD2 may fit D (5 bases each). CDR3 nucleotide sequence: TGTGCCAGCTCATCGGGACCCTCGGCGCAAGAGACCCAGTACTTC. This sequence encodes CASSSGPSAQETQYF.